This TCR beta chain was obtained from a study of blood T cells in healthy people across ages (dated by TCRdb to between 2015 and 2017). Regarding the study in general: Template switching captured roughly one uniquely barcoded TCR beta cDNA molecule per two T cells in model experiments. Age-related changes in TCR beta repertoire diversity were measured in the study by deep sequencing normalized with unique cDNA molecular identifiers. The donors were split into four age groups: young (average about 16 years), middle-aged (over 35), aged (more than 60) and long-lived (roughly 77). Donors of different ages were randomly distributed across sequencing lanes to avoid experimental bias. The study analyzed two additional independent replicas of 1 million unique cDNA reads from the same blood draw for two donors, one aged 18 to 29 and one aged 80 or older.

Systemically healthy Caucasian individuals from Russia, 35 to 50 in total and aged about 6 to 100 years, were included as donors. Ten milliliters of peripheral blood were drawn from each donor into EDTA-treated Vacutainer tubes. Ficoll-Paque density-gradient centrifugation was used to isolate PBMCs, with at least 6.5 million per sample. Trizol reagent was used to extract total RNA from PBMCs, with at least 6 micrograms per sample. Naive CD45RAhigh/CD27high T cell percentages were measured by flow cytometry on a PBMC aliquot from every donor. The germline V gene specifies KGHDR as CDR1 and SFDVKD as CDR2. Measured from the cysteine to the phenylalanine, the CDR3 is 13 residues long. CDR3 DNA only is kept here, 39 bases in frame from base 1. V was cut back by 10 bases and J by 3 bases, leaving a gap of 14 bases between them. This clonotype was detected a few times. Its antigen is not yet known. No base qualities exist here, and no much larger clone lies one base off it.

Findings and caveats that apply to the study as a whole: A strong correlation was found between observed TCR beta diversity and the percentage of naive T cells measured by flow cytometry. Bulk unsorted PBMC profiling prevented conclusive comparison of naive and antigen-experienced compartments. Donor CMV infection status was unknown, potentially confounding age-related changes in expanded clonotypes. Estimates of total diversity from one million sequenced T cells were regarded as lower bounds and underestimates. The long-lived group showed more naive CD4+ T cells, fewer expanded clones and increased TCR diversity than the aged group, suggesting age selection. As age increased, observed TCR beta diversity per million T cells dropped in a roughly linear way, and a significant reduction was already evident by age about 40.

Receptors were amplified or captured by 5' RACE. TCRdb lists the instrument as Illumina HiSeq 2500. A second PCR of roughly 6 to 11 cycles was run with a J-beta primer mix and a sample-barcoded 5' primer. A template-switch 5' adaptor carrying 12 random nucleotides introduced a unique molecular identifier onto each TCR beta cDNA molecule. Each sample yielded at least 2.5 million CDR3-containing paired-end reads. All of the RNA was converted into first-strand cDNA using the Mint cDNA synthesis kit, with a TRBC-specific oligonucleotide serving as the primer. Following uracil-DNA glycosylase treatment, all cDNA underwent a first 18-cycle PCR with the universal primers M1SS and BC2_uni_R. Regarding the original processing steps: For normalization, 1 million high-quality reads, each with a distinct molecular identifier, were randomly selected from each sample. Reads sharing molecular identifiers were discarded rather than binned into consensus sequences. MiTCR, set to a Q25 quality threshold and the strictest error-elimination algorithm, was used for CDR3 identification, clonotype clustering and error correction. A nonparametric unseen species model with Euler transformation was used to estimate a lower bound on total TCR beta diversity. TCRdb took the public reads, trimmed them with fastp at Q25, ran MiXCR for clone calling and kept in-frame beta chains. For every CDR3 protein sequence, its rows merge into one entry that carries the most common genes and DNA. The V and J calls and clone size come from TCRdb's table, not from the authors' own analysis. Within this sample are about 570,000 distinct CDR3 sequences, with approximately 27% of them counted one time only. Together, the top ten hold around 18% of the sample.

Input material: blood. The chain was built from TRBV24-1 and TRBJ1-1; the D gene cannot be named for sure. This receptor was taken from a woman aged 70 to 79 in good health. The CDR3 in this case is CATRGGSDTEAFF. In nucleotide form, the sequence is TGTGCCACGCGGGGAGGGTCAGACACTGAAGCTTTCTTT.